A selection of T cell receptor beta chains follows, all from one sample in a study of T cell clonotyping in hematopoietic cell transplantation. Produced via immunoSEQ multiplex PCR; TCRdb's table is partial and in-frame only. The top ten hold approximately 1.5% of the sample, which has 27,000 or so clones, about 94% seen once. The sequencing sample was made of peripheral blood mononuclear cells. These receptors originate from a man between 50 and 59 years old in good health. Some clones in this sample may be carry-over from other donors' samples. The CDR3 runs from the conserved cysteine through the conserved F or W. A D gene is named only where the DNA matches it firmly. Part of the rows lack a size; the others show once, few, many or a class for expanded clones.

clone size	V gene	J gene	D gene	CDR3 DNA	CDR3 protein
.	TRBV27	TRBJ1-2	.	TGTGCCAGCAGCCGAAACAGGATCTCAGTAAATGGCTACACCTTC	CASSRNRISVNGYTF
few	TRBV19	TRBJ1-5	.	TGTGCCAGTAGTATTTTGGGGGATAATCAGCCCCAGCATTTT	CASSILGDNQPQHF
.	TRBV6-4	TRBJ2-7	.	TGTGCCAGCAGTGACCGGGACGGTACCTACGAGCAGTACTTC	CASSDRDGTYEQYF
.	TRBV10-1	TRBJ1-1	.	TGCGCCAGCACGAGAACAAGGAACACTGAAGCTTTCTTT	CASTRTRNTEAFF
.	TRBV10-1	TRBJ2-2	TRBD1	TGCGCCAGCAGCGGACAGGGTAACGGGGAGCTGTTTTTT	CASSGQGNGELFF
.	TRBV29-1	TRBJ2-7	TRBD1	TGCAGCGTGGGCGACAGGGTTGGGGAGCAGTACTTC	CSVGDRVGEQYF
.	TRBV19	TRBJ2-1	.	TGTGCCAGTAGTATAAGGGGCAATGAGCAGTTCTTC	CASSIRGNEQFF
.	TRBV30	TRBJ1-2	TRBD1	TGTGCCTGGGGACAGGGTAACTATGGCTACACCTTC	CAWGQGNYGYTF
.	TRBV6-1	TRBJ2-7	TRBD1	TGTGCCAGCAGCACAGGGGTTCCCTACGAGCAGTACTTC	CASSTGVPYEQYF
.	TRBV28	TRBJ1-1	.	TGTGCCAGCAGTTTATCGGGAAGCATGAACACTGAAGCTTTCTTT	CASSLSGSMNTEAFF
once	TRBV2	TRBJ1-1	TRBD1	TGTGCCAGCCCGGGACAGGGCGATACTGAAGCTTTCTTT	CASPGQGDTEAFF
.	TRBV30	TRBJ1-5	.	TGTGCCTGGAGTATAAGAGGTCATCAGCCCCAGCATTTT	CAWSIRGHQPQHF
.	TRBV30	TRBJ2-7	.	TGTGCCTGGAGTCCCCGGTATTACCACGAGCAGTACTTC	CAWSPRYYHEQYF
.	TRBV30	TRBJ1-5	.	TGTGCCTGGAGTGTAAACGGACCCCAGCATTTT	CAWSVNGPQHF
.	TRBV5-1	TRBJ1-6	TRBD1	TGCGCCAGCGGGACAGGGGAAAATTCACCCCTCCACTTT	CASGTGENSPLHF
.	TRBV2	TRBJ2-1	.	TGTGCCAGCAGTGAAGCGAGCTCCTACAATGAGCAGTTCTTC	CASSEASSYNEQFF
.	TRBV7-9	TRBJ1-4	.	TGTGCCAGCAGCTTATATCGGAGCCGAAATGAAAAACTGTTTTTT	CASSLYRSRNEKLFF
.	TRBV29-1	TRBJ1-2	TRBD1	TGCAGCGGTGGAGGGACAGGAGGCTACACCTTC	CSGGGTGGYTF
.	TRBV6-6	TRBJ1-2	TRBD1	TGTGCCAGCAGTTACTCGGCGCAGGGGGCCGGCTATGGCTACACCTTC	CASSYSAQGAGYGYTF
.	TRBV9	TRBJ2-2	TRBD1	TGTGCCAGCAGCCAGAGAGGGGACAGGGGGATCCTCACCGGGGAGCTGTTTTTT	CASSQRGDRGILTGELFF
.	TRBV4-3	TRBJ2-5	.	TGCGCCAGCAGCCAAGAACAGCAAGAGACCCAGTACTTC	CASSQEQQETQYF
.	TRBV29-1	TRBJ2-7	TRBD2	TGCAGCGTCCGGGGGGGTTACCCTTCCTACGAGCAGTACTTC	CSVRGGYPSYEQYF
once	TRBV4-2	TRBJ1-3	.	TGTGCCAGCAGCCAAGAAGGTGACTCTGGAAACACCATATATTTT	CASSQEGDSGNTIYF
.	TRBV5-1	TRBJ1-2	.	TGCGCCAGCAGCTTGGTAAGCTTCTATGGCTACACCTTC	CASSLVSFYGYTF
.	TRBV7-2	TRBJ1-6	TRBD1	TGTGCCAGCAGCCCCGGGGGGGACAGGGTGTATAATTCACCCCTCCACTTT	CASSPGGDRVYNSPLHF
.	TRBV9	TRBJ2-3	.	TGTGCCAGCAGCGTGGATTCATCAGATACGCAGTATTTT	CASSVDSSDTQYF
.	TRBV9	TRBJ1-1	.	TGTGCCAGCAGCGTAGACCCCCACAAGAACACTGAAGCTTTCTTT	CASSVDPHKNTEAFF
few	TRBV6-5	TRBJ1-1	TRBD1	TGTGCCAGCAGTAAAGGGGACAGGGCAAACACTGAAGCTTTCTTT	CASSKGDRANTEAFF
.	TRBV7-2	TRBJ2-3	.	TGTGCCAGCAGCGGACAGAGCACAGATACGCAGTATTTT	CASSGQSTDTQYF
.	TRBV5-4	TRBJ2-1	TRBD1	TGTGCCAGCAGCGGGGACAGAAACAATGAGCAGTTCTTC	CASSGDRNNEQFF
.	TRBV19	TRBJ2-1	.	TGTGCCAGTAGCCAGGGCAGGGAGCAGTTCTTC	CASSQGREQFF
.	TRBV7-9	TRBJ2-7	TRBD1	TGTGCCAGCAGCCAACGGACAGGGTTCGACGAGCAGTACTTC	CASSQRTGFDEQYF
.	TRBV2	TRBJ1-3	.	TGTGCCAGCAGGTCGTTTGGAAACACCATATATTTT	CASRSFGNTIYF
few	TRBV4-3	TRBJ1-6	.	TGCGCCAGCAGACCGACCTCCCTCGGGCACTCACCCCTCCACTTT	CASRPTSLGHSPLHF
.	TRBV29-1	TRBJ1-2	.	TGCAGCGTTGTCACAGGGCGGTATGGCTACACCTTC	CSVVTGRYGYTF
.	TRBV9	TRBJ1-1	.	TGTGCCAGCAGCGTGGACCCTTTCAACACTGAAGCTTTCTTT	CASSVDPFNTEAFF
.	TRBV5-4	TRBJ2-1	TRBD2	TGTGCCAGCAGCTGGGAGGGGACTAGCGGGGGGGATATCGATGAGCAGTTCTTC	CASSWEGTSGGDIDEQFF
.	TRBV30	TRBJ1-5	.	TGTGCCTGGAGCTCGACCCGCCCGGATCAGCCCCAGCATTTT	CAWSSTRPDQPQHF
.	TRBV6-5	TRBJ2-1	.	TGTGCCAGCAGTGGGCCCTGGGGCGACAATGAGCAGTTCTTC	CASSGPWGDNEQFF
.	TRBV30	TRBJ1-5	.	TGTGCCTGGACCATGGGGGCTAGCAATCAGCCCCAGCATTTT	CAWTMGASNQPQHF
.	TRBV6-5	TRBJ2-7	.	TGTGCCAGCGGTCGGGGGGCCGAGCAGTACTTC	CASGRGAEQYF
.	TRBV7-9	TRBJ1-1	.	TGTGCCAGCAGCAGATCGGGCGGGAACACTGAAGCTTTCTTT	CASSRSGGNTEAFF
.	TRBV20-1	TRBJ2-7	.	TGCAGTGCTAGAGCCCGGGACGAGCAGTACTTC	CSARARDEQYF
.	TRBV2	TRBJ1-5	.	TGTGCCAGCAGTGAGGAGGGCGCGGTGAAGCCCCAGCATTTT	CASSEEGAVKPQHF
.	TRBV7-2	TRBJ1-5	TRBD1	TGTGCCAGCAGCTTAGGGGCGGCAGGGGGCAGCAATCAGCCCCAGCATTTT	CASSLGAAGGSNQPQHF
.	TRBV28	TRBJ1-2	TRBD1	TGTGCCAGCAGTTCCACCGGGACAGGGGATGGCTACACCTTC	CASSSTGTGDGYTF
.	TRBV9	TRBJ1-1	.	TGTGCCAGCAGCCGCGCCCGAGGGAAGGCTGAAGCTTTCTTT	CASSRARGKAEAFF
.	TRBV5-1	TRBJ1-6	.	TGCGCCAGCAGCCAGTGGTGGGGGGGCGAATATTCACCCCTCCACTTT	CASSQWWGGEYSPLHF
.	TRBV5-5	TRBJ1-1	TRBD1	TGTGCCAGCAGCTGGGAACTGACAGGGGGAACCACTGAAGCTTTCTTT	CASSWELTGGTTEAFF